The sample holds a few counts of the clone carrying this T cell receptor (beta chain). Its antigen is still unknown. Clones were read by immunoSEQ multiplex PCR, and TCRdb kept only the in-frame ones, dropping some. The data hold roughly 62,000 clones, with 90% to 95% observed a single time. This specimen comes from a study of siplizumab effects on memory and regulatory T cells. Study results and limitations: Proliferating Tregs taken from siplizumab cultures were not shown to have a confirmed suppressive function. Alloreactive CD4+ clones that could be mapped were on average approximately 69% Treg-derived with siplizumab, against approximately 30% in controls. Just a small share of alloreactive clones was traced back to unstimulated subsets. Memory cells seemed less diverse than naive T cells, which also seemed major contributors to the alloresponse.

This CDR3 is 16 amino acids long. V lost 0 bases and J lost 5; bases outside the gene matches: 2. Per germline, CDR1 PRHDT and CDR2 FYEKMQ (reference sequence). The TCR sequence derives from a human donor in good health. V gene TRBV13 combines with J gene TRBJ2-2, with TRBD2 matching 11 bases. The sequenced sample was CD8+ T cells sorted from blood. For the CDR3, the DNA is TGTGCCAGCAGCTTAGGCCTAGCGGGAGGTACCGGGGAGCTGTTTTTT. It is translated as CASSLGLAGGTGELFF.